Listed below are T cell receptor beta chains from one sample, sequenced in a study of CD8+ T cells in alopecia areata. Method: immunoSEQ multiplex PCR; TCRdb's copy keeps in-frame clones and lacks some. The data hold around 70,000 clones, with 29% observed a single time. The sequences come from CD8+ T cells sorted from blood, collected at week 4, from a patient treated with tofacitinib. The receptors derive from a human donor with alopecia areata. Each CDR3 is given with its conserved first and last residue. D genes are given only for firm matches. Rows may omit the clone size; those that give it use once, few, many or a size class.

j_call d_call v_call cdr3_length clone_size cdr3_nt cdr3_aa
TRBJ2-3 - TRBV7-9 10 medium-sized TGTGCCAGCAGCACAGATACGCAGTATTTT CASSTDTQYF
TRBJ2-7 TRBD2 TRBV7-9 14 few TGTGCCAGCAGCCGCGGGGGGAGCTCCTACGAGCAGTACTTC CASSRGGSSYEQYF
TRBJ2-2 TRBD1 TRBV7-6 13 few TGTGCCAGCAGCCCCCGGACAGGCGGGGAGCTGTTTTTT CASSPRTGGELFF
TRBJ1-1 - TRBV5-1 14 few TGCGCCAGCAGCTCGACAGCGTTGAACACTGAAGCTTTCTTT CASSSTALNTEAFF
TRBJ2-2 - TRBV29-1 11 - TGCAGCGTTGCGGGTACCGGGGAGCTGTTTTTT CSVAGTGELFF
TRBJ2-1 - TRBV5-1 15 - TGCGCCAGCAGCTACGGGGGGACACCCTACAATGAGCAGTTCTTC CASSYGGTPYNEQFF
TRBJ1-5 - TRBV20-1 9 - TGCAGTGCTATAGGGCCCCAGCATTTT CSAIGPQHF
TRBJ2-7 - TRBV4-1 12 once TGCGCCAGCAGCCAAGATTTCTACGAGCAGTACTTC CASSQDFYEQYF
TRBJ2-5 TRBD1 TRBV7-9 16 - TGTGCCAGCAGCTTCCGAGACAGGGGTTGGCAAGAGACCCAGTACTTC CASSFRDRGWQETQYF
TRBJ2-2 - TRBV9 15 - TGTGCCAGCAGCGTTGCCACTAGCTACGGCGGGGAGCTGTTTTTT CASSVATSYGGELFF
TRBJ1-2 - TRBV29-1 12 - TGCAGCGTTAATCAGGGAAACTATGGCTACACCTTC CSVNQGNYGYTF
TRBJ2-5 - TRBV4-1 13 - TGCGCCAGCAGCCCACAGCCCCAAGAGACCCAGTACTTC CASSPQPQETQYF
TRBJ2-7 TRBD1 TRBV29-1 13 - TGCAGCGTTGAAACAGGGGGACCCTACGAGCAGTACTTC CSVETGGPYEQYF
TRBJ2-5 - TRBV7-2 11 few TGTGCCAGCAGCTTCGGGGTTCTCGGCGACTTC CASSFGVLGDF
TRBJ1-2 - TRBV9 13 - TGTGCCAGCAGCGGACCTGGCTACTATGGCTACACCTTC CASSGPGYYGYTF
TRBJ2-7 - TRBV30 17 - TGTGCCTGGAGTGTACCCCTCTCTATAGACAGCTCCTACGAGCAGTACTTC CAWSVPLSIDSSYEQYF
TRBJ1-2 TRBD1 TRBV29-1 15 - TGCAGCGTCCCCTTTTCTGACAGGGGATCATACGGCTACACCTTC CSVPFSDRGSYGYTF
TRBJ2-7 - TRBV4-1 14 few TGCGCCAGCAGCCTCGCTACCACGGCCTACGAGCAGTACTTC CASSLATTAYEQYF
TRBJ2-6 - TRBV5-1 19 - TGCGCCAGCAGCTCTAACCTAGGAGGGCAACCCTCTGGGGCCAACGTCCTGACTTTC CASSSNLGGQPSGANVLTF
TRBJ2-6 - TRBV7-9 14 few TGTGCCAGCAGCTTAGTCAGCATGGCCAACGTCCTGACTTTC CASSLVSMANVLTF
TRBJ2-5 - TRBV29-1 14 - TGCAGCGTTGAAGGTGTGGGCAGGAGGGAGACCCAGTACTTC CSVEGVGRRETQYF
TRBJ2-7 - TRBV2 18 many TGTGCCACCGACGATAAGAATCCTAGGGGGGTTGACCCCTACGAGCAGTACTTC CATDDKNPRGVDPYEQYF
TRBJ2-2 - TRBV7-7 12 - TGTGCCAGCAGTTACAGGAACGGGGAGCTGTTTTTT CASSYRNGELFF
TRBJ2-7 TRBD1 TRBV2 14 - TGTGCCAGCAGTGAAGGGACAGGGGAAGACGAGCAGTACTTC CASSEGTGEDEQYF
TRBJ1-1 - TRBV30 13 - TGTGCCTGGAGTAGGGGTGGAAACACTGAAGCTTTCTTT CAWSRGGNTEAFF
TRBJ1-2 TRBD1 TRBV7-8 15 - TGTGCCAGCAGCGCCCTGGACAGGGGCCTCTATGGCTACACCTTC CASSALDRGLYGYTF
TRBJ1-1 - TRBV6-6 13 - TGTGCCAGCAGTTCGCACTTGAACACTGAAGCTTTCTTT CASSSHLNTEAFF
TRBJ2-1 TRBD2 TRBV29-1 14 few TGCAGCGCACTCGGACTAGCGGGAGTAAGTGAGCAGTTCTTC CSALGLAGVSEQFF